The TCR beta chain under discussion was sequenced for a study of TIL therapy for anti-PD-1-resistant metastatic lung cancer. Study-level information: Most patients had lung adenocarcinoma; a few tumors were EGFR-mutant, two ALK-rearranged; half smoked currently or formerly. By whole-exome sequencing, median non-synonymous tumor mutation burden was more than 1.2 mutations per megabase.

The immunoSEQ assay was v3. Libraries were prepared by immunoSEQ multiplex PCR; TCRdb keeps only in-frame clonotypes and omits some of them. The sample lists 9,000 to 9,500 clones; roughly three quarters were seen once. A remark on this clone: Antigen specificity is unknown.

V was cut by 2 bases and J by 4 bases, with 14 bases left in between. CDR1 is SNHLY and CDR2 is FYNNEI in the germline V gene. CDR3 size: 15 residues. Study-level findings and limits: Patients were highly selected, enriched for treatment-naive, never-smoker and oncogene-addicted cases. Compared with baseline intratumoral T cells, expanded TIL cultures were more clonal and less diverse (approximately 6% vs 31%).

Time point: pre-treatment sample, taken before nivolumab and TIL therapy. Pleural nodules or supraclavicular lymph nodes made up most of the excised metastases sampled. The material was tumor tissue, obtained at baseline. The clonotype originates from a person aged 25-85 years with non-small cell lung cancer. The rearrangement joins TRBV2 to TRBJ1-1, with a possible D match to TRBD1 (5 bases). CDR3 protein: CASSERRGKGTEAFF. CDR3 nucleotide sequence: TGTGCCAGCAGTGAACGTCGGGGGAAGGGCACTGAAGCTTTCTTT.